This T cell receptor beta chain was retrieved from a study of technical replicates of blood from several donors. Concerning this clone: This sample also contains other DNA sequences that code for the same CDR3.

Germline CDR1 is SGHTA and CDR2 is FQGNSA. The CDR3 totals 13 residues. Deletions cut 0 bases from V and 2 bases from J, with 3 bases between. Sequencing used immunoSEQ multiplex PCR; TCRdb keeps in-frame clones, though not all of them. The sample has 80,000 or so clones; 95% are singletons. The TCR originated in a human donor in good health. The source material was T cells isolated from PBMCs. The V gene is TRBV7-2, the J gene TRBJ2-3; D is unclear. The CDR3 reads CASSLAYTDTQYF. The CDR3 bases are TGTGCCAGCAGCTTAGCTTACACAGATACGCAGTATTTT.